The subject of this entry is one T cell receptor (beta chain). Assay used: immunoSEQ multiplex PCR; TCRdb lists only in-frame clones, some missing. Seen here are fewer than 200,000 clones, around nine tenths observed once, and the top ten hold approximately 7.7%. This record comes from a study of cytomegalovirus exposure and HLA in healthy donors. Per the germline V gene, CDR1 is LGHNA and CDR2 is YNFKEQ. The CDR3 spans 13 residues. Deletions cut 1 base from V and 3 bases from J, with 7 bases between. The rearrangement uses TRBV4-2 and TRBJ2-7; D possibly corresponds to TRBD2 (5 bases). Sequenced input: PBMCs. The clonotype was recovered from a man aged 25 to 45 in good health and CMV-seropositive. The CDR3 DNA reads as TGTGCCAGCAGCCAAGGGGGAGTCTACGAGCAGTACTTC. This codes for CASSQGGVYEQYF.